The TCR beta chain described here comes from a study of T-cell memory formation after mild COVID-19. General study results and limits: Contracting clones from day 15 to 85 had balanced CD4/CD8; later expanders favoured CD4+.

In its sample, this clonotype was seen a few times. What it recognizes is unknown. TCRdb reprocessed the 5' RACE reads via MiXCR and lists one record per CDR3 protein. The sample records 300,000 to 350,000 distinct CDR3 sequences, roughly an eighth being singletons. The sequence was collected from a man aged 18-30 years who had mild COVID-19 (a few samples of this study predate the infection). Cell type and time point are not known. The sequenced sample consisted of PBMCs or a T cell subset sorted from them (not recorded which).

The CDR3 DNA reads TGTGCCAGCAGCTTGGACAGGGCGCGGCAGTTCTTC. This gives the protein CASSLDRARQFF. V gene TRBV11-2 combines with J gene TRBJ2-1; 8 positions match TRBD1. Looked up from germline, CDR1 is SGHAT and CDR2 is FQNNGV. V shed 3 bases and J 12 bases; nucleotides not matched to a gene: 4. This CDR3 region has 12 residues.